This TCR beta chain was observed in a study of CD8 T cells in ankylosing spondylitis. The authors made TCR beta libraries by quantitative 5'-RACE with molecular barcodes. TCRdb re-called the 5' RACE reads through MiXCR, storing one row per CDR3 protein. The sample has 250,000 or so distinct CDR3 sequences; about 18% are singletons. This clonotype was seen many times. Its antigen is as yet unknown. J gave up 2 bases and V 0 bases, and 9 bases lay outside the gene matches. Per the germline V gene, CDR1 is LGHNA and CDR2 is YNFKEQ. This CDR3 is 20 amino acids long. General study points: Roughly eight highly homologous variants made up a TCR beta motif that seemed to typify ankylosing spondylitis blood. CD8+ disease-linked clones were present at relatively low frequencies in blood. There was reportedly significant enrichment of clones that were disease-linked in matched ankylosing spondylitis synovial fluid.

V and J are TRBV4-2 and TRBJ2-1; TRBD2 matches at 14 bases. Source material: blood, either unsorted or a sorted T cell fraction (not recorded which). This TCR derives from a male donor with ankylosing spondylitis or in good health (not recorded which). The CDR3 nucleotides read TGTGCCAGCAGCCAAGATTTGGGACTAGCGGGAGTTTTGGCCTACAATGAGCAGTTCTTC. Its translation is CASSQDLGLAGVLAYNEQFF.